These T cell receptor beta chains were read from a single sample in a study of T cell repertoires in cytomegalovirus infection. TCRdb called the reads again in MiXCR, with one record for every CDR3 protein. The data show roughly 600,000 distinct CDR3 sequences, 20% to 25% seen once. Sample: CD8+ T cells from PBMCs. These receptors all stem from a human donor in good health (CMV status not recorded). Some clones in this sample may be carry-over from other donors' samples. The CDR3 runs from the conserved cysteine through the conserved F or W. The D gene is left open where the match is weak. The size of a clone is reported for some rows only, either as once, few or many, or as a class for expanded clones.

size: many
length: 10
J: TRBJ2-3
V: TRBV28
D: -
CDR3: CASTPDTQYF
DNA: TGTGCCAGCACCCCAGATACGCAGTATTTT

size: -
length: 13
J: TRBJ1-3
V: TRBV20-1
D: -
CDR3: CSAGSQAGNTIYF
DNA: TGCAGTGCTGGCTCCCAGGCTGGAAACACCATATATTTT

size: many
length: 17
J: TRBJ2-1
V: TRBV10-3
D: TRBD1
CDR3: CAISGTGDHSSYNEQFF
DNA: TGTGCCATCTCCGGGACAGGGGATCATAGCTCCTACAATGAGCAGTTCTTC

size: many
length: 14
J: TRBJ1-2
V: TRBV7-9
D: -
CDR3: CASSPGGGGYGYTF
DNA: TGTGCCAGCAGCCCCGGCGGCGGTGGCTATGGCTACACCTTC

size: many
length: 14
J: TRBJ1-1
V: TRBV7-2
D: TRBD1
CDR3: CASSFGTGVTEAFF
DNA: TGTGCCAGCAGCTTCGGGACAGGGGTTACTGAAGCTTTCTTT

size: few
length: 14
J: TRBJ1-2
V: TRBV5-6
D: -
CDR3: CASSSDRLLYGYTF
DNA: TGTGCCAGCAGCTCCGACAGACTCCTCTATGGCTACACCTTC

size: few
length: 15
J: TRBJ2-5
V: TRBV28
D: -
CDR3: CASSFGESNQETQYF
DNA: TGTGCCAGCAGTTTCGGGGAAAGCAACCAAGAGACCCAGTACTTC

size: many
length: 13
J: TRBJ2-1
V: TRBV6-2/TRBV6-3
D: -
CDR3: CASINTRDDEQFF
DNA: TGTGCCAGCATCAATACCAGGGATGATGAGCAGTTCTTC

size: few
length: 18
J: TRBJ1-6
V: TRBV5-5
D: -
CDR3: CASSLQEGRGSYNSPLHF
DNA: TGTGCCAGCAGCTTGCAGGAGGGCAGGGGATCCTATAATTCACCCCTCCACTTT

size: -
length: 17
J: TRBJ2-1
V: TRBV7-6
D: TRBD2
CDR3: CASSSPASGGPNNEQFF
DNA: TGTGCCAGCAGCTCGCCGGCTAGCGGGGGTCCTAACAATGAGCAGTTCTTC

size: many
length: 12
J: TRBJ1-1
V: TRBV20-1
D: -
CDR3: CSARRQNTEAFF
DNA: TGCAGTGCTAGAAGGCAGAACACTGAAGCTTTCTTT

size: -
length: 13
J: TRBJ1-2
V: TRBV29-1
D: TRBD1
CDR3: CSARTGGNGGYTF
DNA: TGCAGCGCACGGACAGGGGGCAACGGTGGCTACACCTTC

size: few
length: 13
J: TRBJ2-2
V: TRBV19
D: -
CDR3: CASSKANTGELFF
DNA: TGTGCCAGTAGCAAAGCGAACACCGGGGAGCTGTTTTTT

size: -
length: 12
J: TRBJ1-1
V: TRBV12-3/TRBV12-4
D: -
CDR3: CASSIGFTEAFF
DNA: TGTGCCAGCAGCATTGGGTTCACTGAAGCTTTCTTT

size: many
length: 14
J: TRBJ1-1
V: TRBV7-8
D: -
CDR3: CASSRDRTITEAFF
DNA: TGTGCCAGCAGCCGCGACAGGACAATCACTGAAGCTTTCTTT

size: -
length: 14
J: TRBJ2-5
V: TRBV2
D: TRBD1
CDR3: CASSDRDRVETQYF
DNA: TGTGCCAGCAGTGACCGGGACAGGGTGGAGACCCAGTACTTC

size: -
length: 18
J: TRBJ2-1
V: TRBV20-1
D: -
CDR3: CSARNDLDPTPFTGEQFF
DNA: TGCAGTGCCAGGAACGACCTGGACCCGACTCCTTTCACGGGTGAGCAGTTCTTC

size: many
length: 14
J: TRBJ1-6
V: TRBV28
D: -
CDR3: CASSLIELGSPLHF
DNA: TGTGCCAGCAGTTTGATCGAACTGGGGTCACCCCTCCACTTT

size: -
length: 16
J: TRBJ2-7
V: TRBV2
D: TRBD1
CDR3: CASRPWMTGTGYEQYF
DNA: TGTGCCAGCAGACCCTGGATGACAGGGACAGGATACGAGCAGTACTTC

size: few
length: 15
J: TRBJ1-1
V: TRBV19
D: TRBD1
CDR3: CASSSQRQGNTEAFF
DNA: TGTGCCAGTAGTAGTCAGAGACAGGGTAACACTGAAGCTTTCTTT

size: few
length: 15
J: TRBJ2-1
V: TRBV7-2
D: -
CDR3: CASSLWPAGYNEQFF
DNA: TGTGCCAGCAGCTTATGGCCAGCGGGCTACAATGAGCAGTTCTTC

size: few
length: 14
J: TRBJ2-2
V: TRBV29-1
D: -
CDR3: CSVRRDLSAGELFF
DNA: TGCAGCGTTCGGAGAGACCTTTCGGCCGGGGAGCTGTTTTTT

size: few
length: 16
J: TRBJ2-3
V: TRBV6-5
D: -
CDR3: CASSYSTAGPTDTQYF
DNA: TGTGCCAGCAGTTACTCTACGGCGGGTCCCACAGATACGCAGTATTTT

size: -
length: 17
J: TRBJ1-1
V: TRBV29-1
D: TRBD1
CDR3: CSVEGGKGLQGATEAFF
DNA: TGCAGCGTTGAAGGGGGTAAGGGCCTCCAGGGGGCAACTGAAGCTTTCTTT

size: few
length: 12
J: TRBJ2-7
V: TRBV7-9
D: -
CDR3: CASSLALGEQYF
DNA: TGTGCCAGCAGCTTAGCCTTGGGGGAGCAGTACTTC

size: -
length: 18
J: TRBJ2-3
V: TRBV29-1
D: TRBD2
CDR3: CSVEDRTGLAGEWDTQYF
DNA: TGCAGCGTTGAAGATAGAACCGGCCTAGCGGGGGAATGGGATACGCAGTATTTT

size: many
length: 19
J: TRBJ1-1
V: TRBV7-2
D: TRBD1
CDR3: CASSLRTGGTQGMDTEAFF
DNA: TGTGCCAGCAGCTTAAGGACAGGGGGCACCCAGGGGATGGACACTGAAGCTTTCTTT

size: many
length: 15
J: TRBJ2-5
V: TRBV7-2
D: -
CDR3: CASSPGGGRLETQYF
DNA: TGTGCCAGCAGCCCAGGGGGGGGGCGCCTAGAGACCCAGTACTTC

size: -
length: 14
J: TRBJ2-2
V: TRBV20-1
D: -
CDR3: CSATDGGLTGELFF
DNA: TGCAGTGCTACCGACGGGGGGCTAACCGGGGAGCTGTTTTTT